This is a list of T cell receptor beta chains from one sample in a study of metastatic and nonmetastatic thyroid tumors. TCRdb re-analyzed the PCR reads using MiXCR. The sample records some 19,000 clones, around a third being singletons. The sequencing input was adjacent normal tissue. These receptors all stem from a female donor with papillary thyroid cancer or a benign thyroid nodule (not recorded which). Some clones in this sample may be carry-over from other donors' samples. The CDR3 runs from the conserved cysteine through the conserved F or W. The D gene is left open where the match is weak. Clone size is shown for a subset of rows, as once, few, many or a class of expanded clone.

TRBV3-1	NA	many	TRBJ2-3	TGTGCCAGCAGCCAAGGCCTCTACACAGATACGCAGTATTTT	CASSQGLYTDTQYF
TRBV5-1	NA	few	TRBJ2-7	TGCGCCAGCGGTTTTTCAGGGGGGTACGAGCAGTACTTC	CASGFSGGYEQYF
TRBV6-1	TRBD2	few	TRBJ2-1	TGTGCCAGCAGCCCGCCTAGCGGGAGTAGGTACGATGAGCAGTTCTTC	CASSPPSGSRYDEQFF
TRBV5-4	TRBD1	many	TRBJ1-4	TGTGCCAGCAGCTTGGCAACCGGACAGGGGGCTTTGGCAAAACTGTTTTTT	CASSLATGQGALAKLFF
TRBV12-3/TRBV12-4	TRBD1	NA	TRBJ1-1	TGTGCCAGCAGGGAAGGGGGCGGCACTGAAGCTTTCTTT	CASREGGGTEAFF
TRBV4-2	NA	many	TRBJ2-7	TGTGCCAGCAGCCATTTCGACGGATCCTACGAGCAGTACTTC	CASSHFDGSYEQYF
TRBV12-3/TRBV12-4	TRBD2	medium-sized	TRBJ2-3	TGTGCCAGCAGTTTATTCGGGGGGAGGGACTCAGATACGCAGTATTTT	CASSLFGGRDSDTQYF
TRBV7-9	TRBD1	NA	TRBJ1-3	TGTGCCAGCAGTCCGGGACAGGGGAAATTCGCCATATATTTT	CASSPGQGKFAIYF
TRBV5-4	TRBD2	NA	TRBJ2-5	TGTGCCAGCAGCCGCGGCACTAGCGGGGGGTCTCAAGAGACCCAGTACTTC	CASSRGTSGGSQETQYF
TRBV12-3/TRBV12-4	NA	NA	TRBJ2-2	TGTGCCTGCACTTTATCGAACACCGGGGAGCTGGATTTT	CACTLSNTGELDF
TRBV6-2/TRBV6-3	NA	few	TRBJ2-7	TGTGCCAGCAGTTACTCCACCCCCATCTACGAGCAGTACTTC	CASSYSTPIYEQYF
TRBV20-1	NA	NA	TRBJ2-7	TGCAGTGCTAGAGTCAGGGGTCTGAACGAGCAGTACTTC	CSARVRGLNEQYF
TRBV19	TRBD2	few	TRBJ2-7	TGTGCCAGTAGTAGGGGACTAGCGGACCTGGAGCAGTACTTC	CASSRGLADLEQYF
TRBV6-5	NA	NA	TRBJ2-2	TGTGCCAGCAGTTACTGGGAGGCCCCTGGGTCCGGGGAGCTGTTTTTT	CASSYWEAPGSGELFF
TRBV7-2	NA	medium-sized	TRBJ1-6	TGTGCCAGCAGCTTAGAGGCCGTGCCCCTCCACTTT	CASSLEAVPLHF
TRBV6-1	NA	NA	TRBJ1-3	TGTGCCAGCAGGGTGGGTCTCTCTGGAAACACCATATATTTT	CASRVGLSGNTIYF
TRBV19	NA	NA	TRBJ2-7	TGTGCCCGGCGAACAGTGACCTACGAGCAGTACTTC	CARRTVTYEQYF
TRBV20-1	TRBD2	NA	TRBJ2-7	TGCAGTGCTAGGGGACTAGCGGGAGAGACCTACGAGCAGTACTTC	CSARGLAGETYEQYF
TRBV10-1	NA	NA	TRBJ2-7	TGCGCCAGCAGTGCTGGCAGGGAAAGTGACGAGCAGTACTTC	CASSAGRESDEQYF
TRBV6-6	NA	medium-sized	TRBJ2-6	TGTGCCAGCAGTTACTCAAGTTGGGTCGGGACTCCAAGCTCTGGGGCCAACGTCCTGACTTTC	CASSYSSWVGTPSSGANVLTF
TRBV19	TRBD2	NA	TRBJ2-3	TGTGCCAGTAGTAAGACTAGCGGGGGGAGAAATACGCAGTATTTT	CASSKTSGGRNTQYF
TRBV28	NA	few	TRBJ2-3	TGTGCCAGCAGTTTAGAGGGGGGGGGAACAGATACGCAGTATTTT	CASSLEGGGTDTQYF
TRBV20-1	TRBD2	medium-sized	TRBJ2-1	TGCAGTGCTAGAGGTCCCCTACTAGCGGGGGGGGCTGAGCAGTTCTTC	CSARGPLLAGGAEQFF
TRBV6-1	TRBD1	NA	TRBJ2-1	TGTGCCAGCAGTGACCGGGACAGGGGCTACAATGAGCAGTTCTTC	CASSDRDRGYNEQFF
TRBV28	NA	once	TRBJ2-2	TGTGCCAGCACCGGTCAGGGACGCACCGGGGACATGTTTTTT	CASTGQGRTGDMFF
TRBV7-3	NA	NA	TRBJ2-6	TGTGCCAGCAGCTTAAGAGATGTAAGGCCCCTCTCTGGGGCCAACGTCCTGACTTTC	CASSLRDVRPLSGANVLTF
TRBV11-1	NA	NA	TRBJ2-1	TGTGCCAGCAGCTTAGCGCAGGGGATCCACAATGAGCAGTTCTTC	CASSLAQGIHNEQFF
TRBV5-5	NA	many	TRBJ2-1	TGTGCCAGCAGCCCTAACTACAATGAGCAGTTCTTC	CASSPNYNEQFF
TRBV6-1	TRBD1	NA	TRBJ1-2	TGTGCCAGCACTAAAGGGACAGGCTATGGCTACACCTTC	CASTKGTGYGYTF
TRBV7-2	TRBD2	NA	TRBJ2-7	TGTGCCAGCAGCTTAGCGGAGGGAGCGGGGGGCACCTACGAGCAGTACTTC	CASSLAEGAGGTYEQYF
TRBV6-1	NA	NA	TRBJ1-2	TGTGCCAGCAGCCAATCCGGGCCCCAGGGTGGCTACACCTTC	CASSQSGPQGGYTF
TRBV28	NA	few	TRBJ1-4	TGTGCCAGCAGTTATCCTCAGAGTGGTTGGGCTAATGAAAAACTGTTTTTT	CASSYPQSGWANEKLFF
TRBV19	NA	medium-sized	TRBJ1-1	TGTGCCAGTAGTATCCAGGAGGGGAGCACTGAAGCTTTCTTT	CASSIQEGSTEAFF
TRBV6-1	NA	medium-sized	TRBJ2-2	TGTGCCAGCAGCCCCCCCCCCGCCGGGGAGCTGTTTTTT	CASSPPPAGELFF
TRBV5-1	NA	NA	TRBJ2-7	TGCGCCAGCAGCTTGGCCTTTGGTACAAGCTCCTACGAGCAGTACTTC	CASSLAFGTSSYEQYF
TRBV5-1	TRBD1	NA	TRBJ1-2	TGCGCCAGCAGCCTGGACAGGGGGAACTATGGCTACACCTTC	CASSLDRGNYGYTF
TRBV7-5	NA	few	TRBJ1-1	NA	CTSVPEATGTGCRWAANTEAFF
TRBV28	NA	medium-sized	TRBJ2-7	TGTGCCAGCAACGACGGTTCCTACGAGCAGTACTTC	CASNDGSYEQYF
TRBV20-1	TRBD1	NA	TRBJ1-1	TGCAGTGCCAGAGGGACAGAGAACACTGAAGCTTTCTTT	CSARGTENTEAFF
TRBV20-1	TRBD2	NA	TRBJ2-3	TGCAGTGCTACTCAAGGCGGGGGGGCCCGGAGCACAGATACGCAGTATTTT	CSATQGGGARSTDTQYF
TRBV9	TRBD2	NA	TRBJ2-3	TGTGCCAGCAGCATTAGCGGGAACGTGCCAGATACGCAGTATTTT	CASSISGNVPDTQYF
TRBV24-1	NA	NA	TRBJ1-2	TGTGCCACCAGTGATGAAGGGAACTATGGCTACACCTTC	CATSDEGNYGYTF
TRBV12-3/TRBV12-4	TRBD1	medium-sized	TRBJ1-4	TGTGCCAGCAGTCCTTCCGACAGGGGGCGGAATGAAAAACTGTTTTTT	CASSPSDRGRNEKLFF
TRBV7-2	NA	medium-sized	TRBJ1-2	TGTGCCAGCAGCACCAGGGGAGGCGGCTATGGCTACACCTTC	CASSTRGGGYGYTF
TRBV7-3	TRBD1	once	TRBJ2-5	TGTGCCAGCAGCTTATCGGGGACAGAACAAGAGACCCAGTACTTC	CASSLSGTEQETQYF
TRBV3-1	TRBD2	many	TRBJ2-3	TGTGCCAGCAGCCGACGACTAGCGGGGGGGTCTAGCACAGATACGCAGTATTTT	CASSRRLAGGSSTDTQYF
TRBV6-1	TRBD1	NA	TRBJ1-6	TGTGCCAGCACCGTGACAGGGGAGGGTTATTCACCCCTCCACTTT	CASTVTGEGYSPLHF
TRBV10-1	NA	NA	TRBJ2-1	TGCGCCAGCAGCCAAGAAGGCAGGAGGCAGTTCTTC	CASSQEGRRQFF
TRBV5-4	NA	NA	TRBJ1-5	TGTGCCAGCAGCTTCCCCTCCCGGGGGGGCTTCAATCAGCCCCAGCATTTT	CASSFPSRGGFNQPQHF
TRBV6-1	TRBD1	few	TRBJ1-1	TGTGCCAGCAGAGTGGGACAGGGGAACACTGAAGCTTTCTTT	CASRVGQGNTEAFF
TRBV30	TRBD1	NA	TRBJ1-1	TGTGCCTGGATGGGCTCCGGGACAGGTAACACTGAAGCTTTCTTT	CAWMGSGTGNTEAFF
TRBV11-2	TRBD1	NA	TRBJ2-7	TGTGCCAGCAGCTTAGAAGCAGGGGGCGAGCAGTACTTC	CASSLEAGGEQYF
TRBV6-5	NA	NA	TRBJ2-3	TGTGCCAGCAGTTACTCGTCCACAGATACGCAGTATTTT	CASSYSSTDTQYF